This T cell receptor beta chain is drawn from a study of blood T cell repertoires in COVID-19. The V gene lost 5 bases and the J gene lost 2 bases, with 12 bases spanning the gap. Germline lookup yields CDR1 SGHTA and CDR2 FQGNSA. This CDR3 has 14 amino acids. Clones were read by immunoSEQ multiplex PCR, and TCRdb kept only the in-frame ones, dropping some. This table holds about 160,000 clones, approximately 80% found once. Sequencing was carried out using peripheral blood. The sequence was collected from a woman over 75 with active or convalescent COVID-19. This chain connects TRBV7-2 to TRBJ1-1; D not certain. This CDR3 reads CASSRVAVNTEAFF. The CDR3 DNA sequence: TGTGCCAGCAGCCGTGTGGCAGTAAACACTGAAGCTTTCTTT.